This T cell receptor (beta chain) derives from a study of circulating CD8 cells and anti-PD-1 response in melanoma. Study information: Complete or partial response defined responders; stable or progressive disease, non-responders.

Using approximately 14 ng of total RNA, TCR libraries were made with the QIAseq Immune Repertoire TCR panel. TCRdb reanalysed the reads using MiXCR and keeps one entry per CDR3 protein. This sample has under 500 distinct CDR3 sequences; about 10% occur once, and the top ten carry 35% to 50%. Study observations and caveats: Generally, no replicate experiments were performed. TIGIT repertoires were least diverse, DNEG repertoires most diverse.

From live CD3+CD8+TCRalphabeta+ cells, four PD-1 and/or TIGIT subsets were sorted. Germline values: CDR1 MGHRA, CDR2 YSYEKL. The V gene lost 3 bases and the J gene lost 4 bases, with 13 bases spanning the gap. CDR3 length: 14 residues. By share of the sample, this clonotype is medium-sized. Its target is not known. V usage is TRBV4-1 and J usage is TRBJ2-7; D may be TRBD2 (6 bases). This clonotype was sampled from a human donor with melanoma. Material: CD8+ T cells from PBMCs, obtained at baseline or after one month of anti-PD-1 therapy (not recorded which). The CDR3 DNA reads TGCGCCAGCAGCCAGGGGACTTTCGGTTACGAGCAGTACTTC. It translates to CASSQGTFGYEQYF.